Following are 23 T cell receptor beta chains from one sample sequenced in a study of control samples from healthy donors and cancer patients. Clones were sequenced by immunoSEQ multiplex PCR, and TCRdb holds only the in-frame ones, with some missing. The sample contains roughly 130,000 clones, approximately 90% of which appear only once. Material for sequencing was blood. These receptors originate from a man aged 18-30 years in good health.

The CDR3 is CAIPTDTQYF. DNA of the CDR3: TGTGCCATCCCCACAGATACGCAGTATTTT. V and J are TRBV6-5 and TRBJ2-3; D remains ambiguous. V gave up 10 bases and J gave up 2 bases, with 4 bases separating them. The CDR3 covers 10 residues. Per the germline V gene, CDR1 is MNHEY and CDR2 is SVGAGI.

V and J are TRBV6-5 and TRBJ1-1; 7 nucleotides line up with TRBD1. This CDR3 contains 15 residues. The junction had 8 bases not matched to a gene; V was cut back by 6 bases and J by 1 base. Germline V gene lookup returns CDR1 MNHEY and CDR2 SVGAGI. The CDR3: CASSDVRTGNTEAFF. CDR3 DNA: TGTGCCAGCAGCGACGTGAGGACAGGGAACACTGAAGCTTTCTTT.

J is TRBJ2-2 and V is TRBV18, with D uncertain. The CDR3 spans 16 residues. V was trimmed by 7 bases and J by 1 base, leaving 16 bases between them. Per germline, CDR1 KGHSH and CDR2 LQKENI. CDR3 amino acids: CASFPTLKMNTGELFF. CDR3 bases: TGTGCCAGCTTTCCGACGCTGAAGATGAACACCGGGGAGCTGTTTTTT. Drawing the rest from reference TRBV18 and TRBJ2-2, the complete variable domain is NAGVMQNPRHLVRRRGQEARLRCSPMKGHSHVYWYRQLPEEGLKFMVYLQKENIIDESGMPKERFSAEFPKEGPSILRIQQVVRGDSAAYFCASFPTLKMNTGELFFGEGSRLTVL.

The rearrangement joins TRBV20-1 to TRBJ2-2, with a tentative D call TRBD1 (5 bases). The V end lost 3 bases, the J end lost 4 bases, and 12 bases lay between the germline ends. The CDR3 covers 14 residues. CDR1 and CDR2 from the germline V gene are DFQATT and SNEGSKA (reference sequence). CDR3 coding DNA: TGCAGTGCTAGTAGGGGCTCGGTCACCGGGGAGCTGTTTTTT. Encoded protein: CSASRGSVTGELFF.

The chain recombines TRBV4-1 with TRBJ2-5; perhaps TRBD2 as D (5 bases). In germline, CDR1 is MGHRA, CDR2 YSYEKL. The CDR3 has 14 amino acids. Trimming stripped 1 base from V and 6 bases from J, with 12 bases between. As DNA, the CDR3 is TGCGCCAGCAGCCAAGGCGAGGGTGGGAAGACCCAGTACTTC. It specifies CASSQGEGGKTQYF.

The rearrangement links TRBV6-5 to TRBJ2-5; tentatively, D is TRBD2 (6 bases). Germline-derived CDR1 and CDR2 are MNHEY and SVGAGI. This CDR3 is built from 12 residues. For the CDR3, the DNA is TGTCCTGTGCGCGGAGGGGACGAGACCCAGTACTTC. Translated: CPVRGGDETQYF.

The CDR3 loop is CASSKTGSGNTIYF. The CDR3 region has the DNA TGTGCCAGCAGCAAAACAGGGTCCGGAAACACCATATATTTT. The rearrangement links TRBV11-2 to TRBJ1-3, with D possibly being TRBD1 (6 bases). Between the trimmed V and J ends, which lost 5 bases and 4 bases, there was a span of 12 bases. The CDR3 has 14 amino acids. Per the germline V gene, CDR1 is SGHAT and CDR2 is FQNNGV.

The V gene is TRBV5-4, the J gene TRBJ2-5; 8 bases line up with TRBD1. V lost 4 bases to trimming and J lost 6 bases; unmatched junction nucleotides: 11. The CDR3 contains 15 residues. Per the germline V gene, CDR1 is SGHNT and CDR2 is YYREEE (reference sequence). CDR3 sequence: CASSTRTGSGQTQYF. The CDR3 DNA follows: TGTGCCAGCAGCACTCGGACAGGGAGCGGGCAGACCCAGTACTTC.

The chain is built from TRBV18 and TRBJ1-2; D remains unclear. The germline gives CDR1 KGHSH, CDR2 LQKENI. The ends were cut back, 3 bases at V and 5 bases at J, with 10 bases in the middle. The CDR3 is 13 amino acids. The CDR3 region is CASSPSVGYGYTF. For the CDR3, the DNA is TGTGCCAGCTCACCCTCGGTGGGTTATGGCTACACCTTC.

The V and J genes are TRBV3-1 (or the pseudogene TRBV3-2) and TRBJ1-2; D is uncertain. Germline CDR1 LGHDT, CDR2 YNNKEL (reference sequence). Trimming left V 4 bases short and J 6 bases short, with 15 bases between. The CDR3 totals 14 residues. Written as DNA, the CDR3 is TGTGCCAGCAGCCCGCGGGGATCTCCAAATGGCTACACCTTC. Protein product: CASSPRGSPNGYTF.

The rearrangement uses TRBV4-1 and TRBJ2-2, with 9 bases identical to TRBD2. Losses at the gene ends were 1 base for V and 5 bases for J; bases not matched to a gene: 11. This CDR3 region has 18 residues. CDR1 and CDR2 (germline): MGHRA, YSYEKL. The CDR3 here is CASSQGLAGVASTGELFF. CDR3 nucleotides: TGCGCCAGCAGCCAAGGATTAGCGGGGGTGGCGAGTACCGGGGAGCTGTTTTTT.

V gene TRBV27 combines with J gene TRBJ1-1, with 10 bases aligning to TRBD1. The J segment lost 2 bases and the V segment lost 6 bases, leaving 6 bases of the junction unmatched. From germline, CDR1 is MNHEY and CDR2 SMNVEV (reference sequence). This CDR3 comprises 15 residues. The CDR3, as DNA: TGTGCCAGCAGCCTCCGGACAGGGGGTAACACTGAAGCTTTCTTT. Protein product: CASSLRTGGNTEAFF.

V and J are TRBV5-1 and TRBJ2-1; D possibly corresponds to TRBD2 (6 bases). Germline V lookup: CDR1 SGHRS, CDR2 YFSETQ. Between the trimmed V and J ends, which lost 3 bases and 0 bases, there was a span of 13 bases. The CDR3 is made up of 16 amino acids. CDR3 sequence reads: CASSWGGGSSYNEQFF. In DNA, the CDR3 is TGCGCCAGCAGCTGGGGAGGTGGGAGCTCCTACAATGAGCAGTTCTTC.

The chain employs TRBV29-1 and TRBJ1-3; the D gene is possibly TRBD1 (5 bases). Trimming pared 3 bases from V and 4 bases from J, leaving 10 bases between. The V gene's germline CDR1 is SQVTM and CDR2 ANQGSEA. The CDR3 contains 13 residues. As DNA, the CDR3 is TGCAGCGTTGAGGACGGACAAGGAAACACCATATATTTT. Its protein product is CSVEDGQGNTIYF. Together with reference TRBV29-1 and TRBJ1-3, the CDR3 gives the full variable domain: SAVISQKPSRDICQRGTSLTIQCQVDSQVTMMFWYRQQPGQSLTLIATANQGSEATYESGFVIDKFPISRPNLTFSTLTVSNMSPEDSSIYLCSVEDGQGNTIYFGEGSWLTVV.

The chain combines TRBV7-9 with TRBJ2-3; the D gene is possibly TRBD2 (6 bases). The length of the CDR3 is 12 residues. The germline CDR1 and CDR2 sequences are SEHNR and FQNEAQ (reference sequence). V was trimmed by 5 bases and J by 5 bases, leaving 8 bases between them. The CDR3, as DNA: TGTGCCAGCAGCGCAGCGGGAGATACGCAGTATTTT. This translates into CASSAAGDTQYF.

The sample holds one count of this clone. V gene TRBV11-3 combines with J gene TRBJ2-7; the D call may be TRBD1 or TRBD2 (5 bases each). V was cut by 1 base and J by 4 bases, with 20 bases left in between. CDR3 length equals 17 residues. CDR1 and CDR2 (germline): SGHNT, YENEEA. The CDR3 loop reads CASSLAGLVIRSYEQYF. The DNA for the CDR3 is TGTGCCAGCAGCTTAGCGGGGCTAGTTATACGTTCGTACGAGCAGTACTTC.

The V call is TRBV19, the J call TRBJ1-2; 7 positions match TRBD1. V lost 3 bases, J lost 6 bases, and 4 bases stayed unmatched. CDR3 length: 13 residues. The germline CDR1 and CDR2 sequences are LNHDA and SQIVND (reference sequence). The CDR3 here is CASSITGEDGYTF. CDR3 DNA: TGTGCCAGTAGTATTACAGGGGAGGATGGCTACACCTTC.

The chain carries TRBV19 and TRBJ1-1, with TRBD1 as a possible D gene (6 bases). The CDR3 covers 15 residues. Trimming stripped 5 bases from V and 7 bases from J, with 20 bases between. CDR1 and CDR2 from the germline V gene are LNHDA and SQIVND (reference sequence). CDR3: CASSSRSTGLDEAFF. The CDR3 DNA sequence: TGTGCCAGTAGTTCCCGAAGTACAGGGCTAGATGAAGCTTTCTTT. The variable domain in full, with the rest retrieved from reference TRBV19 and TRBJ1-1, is DGGITQSPKYLFRKEGQNVTLSCEQNLNHDAMYWYRQDPGQGLRLIYYSQIVNDFQKGDIAEGYSVSREKKESFPLTVTSAQKNPTAFYLCASSSRSTGLDEAFFGQGTRLTVV.

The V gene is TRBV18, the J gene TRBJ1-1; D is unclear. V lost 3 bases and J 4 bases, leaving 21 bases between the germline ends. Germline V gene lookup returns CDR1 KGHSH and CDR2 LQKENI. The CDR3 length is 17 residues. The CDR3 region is CASSPRTGTRLPTEAFF. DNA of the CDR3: TGTGCCAGCTCACCTCGGACGGGAACCAGATTGCCCACTGAAGCTTTCTTT.

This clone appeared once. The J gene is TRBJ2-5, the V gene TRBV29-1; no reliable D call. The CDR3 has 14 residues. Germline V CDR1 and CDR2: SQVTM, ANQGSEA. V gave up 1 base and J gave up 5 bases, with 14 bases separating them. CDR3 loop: CSVEVTEVGETQYF. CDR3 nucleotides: TGCAGCGTTGAAGTAACAGAAGTAGGCGAGACCCAGTACTTC.

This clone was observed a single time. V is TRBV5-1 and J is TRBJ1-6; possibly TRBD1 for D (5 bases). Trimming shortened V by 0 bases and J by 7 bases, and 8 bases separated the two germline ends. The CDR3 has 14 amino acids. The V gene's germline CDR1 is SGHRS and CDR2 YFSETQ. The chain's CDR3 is CASSLEKGNSPLHF. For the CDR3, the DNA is TGCGCCAGCAGCTTGGAAAAGGGGAATTCACCCCTCCACTTT.

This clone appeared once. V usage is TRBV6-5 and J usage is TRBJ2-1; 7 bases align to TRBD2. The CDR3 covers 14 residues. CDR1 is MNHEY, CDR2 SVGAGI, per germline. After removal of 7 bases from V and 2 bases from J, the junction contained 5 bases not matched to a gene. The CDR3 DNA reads TGTGCCAGCATCTCTCGGGGGGCCTACAATGAGCAGTTCTTC. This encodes CASISRGAYNEQFF.

The CDR3 DNA is TGTGCCTGGAGCGCCGGGACAGTAAATGAAAAACTGTTTTTT. As protein: CAWSAGTVNEKLFF. This rearrangement joins TRBV30 to TRBJ1-4, with TRBD1 identical over 7 bases. Germline CDR1 and CDR2: GTSNPN and SVGIG (reference sequence). This CDR3 comprises 14 residues. With V trimmed by 3 bases and J by 5 bases, 6 bases remained unmatched.